This T cell receptor beta chain was sequenced in a study of blood T cells in healthy people across ages. Whole-study results and caveats: Those diversity estimates obtained from one million T cells were thought to be underestimates. Diversity of TCR beta per million T cells declined in a roughly linear way with age.

Between the trimmed V and J ends, which lost 7 bases and 0 bases, there was a span of 9 bases. CDR1 is SQVTM and CDR2 is ANQGSEA in the germline V gene. CDR3 size: 12 residues. Then a second PCR, running roughly 7 to 11 cycles, was carried out with a sample-barcoded 5' primer and a J-beta primer mix. From the 5' RACE reads, TCRdb called clonotypes with MiXCR, one entry per CDR3 protein. Of roughly 1,800,000 distinct CDR3 sequences detected, around 48% appear once; the ten largest clones hold less than 2.5%. The draw of peripheral blood yielded ten milliliters from each donor. Each sample yielded at least 6 million isolated PBMCs. On this clonotype: Its antigen is as yet unknown.

The receptor comes from a woman between 40 and 55 years old in good health. This rearrangement joins TRBV29-1 to TRBJ1-1; D ambiguous. The source material was blood. Here the CDR3 DNA reads TGCAGCGCCGACACGTTGAACACTGAAGCTTTCTTT. Protein sequence: CSADTLNTEAFF.